This TCR beta chain was recovered during a study of shared clonotypes between healthy human individuals. Study as a whole: A donor's plate count was three for CD4 naive and three for CD4 memory; CD8 naive had two and CD8 memory one.

CDR1 and CDR2 (germline): MDHEN, SYDVKM. V dropped 4 bases and J dropped 4 bases, with 7 bases sitting between them. CDR3 size: 12 residues. For this clone: What it binds is unknown. At the DNA level, this CDR3 is encoded by other sequences in the same sample as well.

Study-level points and caveats: A reduction in generation probabilities was seen for non-shared clonotypes relative to those shared by all four donors. Depth was large, yet rarefaction showed that sorted-subset sequencing was incomplete.

Assay used: immunoSEQ multiplex PCR; TCRdb lists only in-frame clones, some missing. This sample yields around 2.5 million clones, of which more than 85% are seen a single time; around 0.37% belongs to the top ten. Adults of Caucasian background living in Nashville, Tennessee made up all donors. Material: naive CD4+ T cells from PBMCs. Subset described: CD45RA+ positively selected. This chain uses TRBV28 with TRBJ1-2; TRBD1 is a possible D gene (5 bases). The sequence was collected from a man younger than 30 in good health. Some clones in this sample may be carry-over from other donors' samples. The DNA for the CDR3 is TGTGCCAGCAGTTGGGGGGGCTATGGCTACACCTTC. Encoded protein: CASSWGGYGYTF.